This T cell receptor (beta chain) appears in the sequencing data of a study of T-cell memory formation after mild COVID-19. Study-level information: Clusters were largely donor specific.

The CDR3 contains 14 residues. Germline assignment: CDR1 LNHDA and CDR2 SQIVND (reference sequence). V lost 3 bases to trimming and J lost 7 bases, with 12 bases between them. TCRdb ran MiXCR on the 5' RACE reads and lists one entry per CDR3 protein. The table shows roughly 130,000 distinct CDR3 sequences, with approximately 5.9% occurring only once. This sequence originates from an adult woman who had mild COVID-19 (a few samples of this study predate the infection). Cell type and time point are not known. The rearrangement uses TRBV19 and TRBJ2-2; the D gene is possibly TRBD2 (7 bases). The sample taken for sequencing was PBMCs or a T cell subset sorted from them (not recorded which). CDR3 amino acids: CASSMGGQLGELFF. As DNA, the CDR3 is TGTGCCAGTAGTATGGGGGGGCAACTCGGGGAGCTGTTTTTT. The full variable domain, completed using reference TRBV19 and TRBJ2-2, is DGGITQSPKYLFRKEGQNVTLSCEQNLNHDAMYWYRQDPGQGLRLIYYSQIVNDFQKGDIAEGYSVSREKKESFPLTVTSAQKNPTAFYLCASSMGGQLGELFFGEGSRLTVL.